The clone carrying this T cell receptor beta chain was seen only a few times. Its antigen is not known. The Oncomine TCR Beta short-read assay was applied to DNA of cultured CD4+ T cells. Cultured CD4+ T cells were the source of extracted genomic DNA. TCRdb re-called the PCR reads with MiXCR, one entry per CDR3 protein. The profile shows about 8,900 distinct CDR3 sequences, 64% of them singletons. The data are from a study of vaccination and CD4 T cells after COVID-19. The study, taken as a whole, reports: A median of around 86% of reactive clones, in convalescent patients, became evident only post-vaccination.

The CDR3 consists of 14 residues. Germline values: CDR1 DFQATT, CDR2 SNEGSKA (reference sequence). V lost 3 bases to trimming and J lost 1 base; unmatched junction nucleotides: 3. Treatment noted: approximately nine-day PBMC culture with coronavirus spike peptide pools or control peptides (ViraFEST assay). The sequencing input was CD4+ T cells from blood, cultured in vitro. The TCR sequence derives from a human donor who had recovered from COVID-19. This rearrangement joins TRBV20-1 to TRBJ2-7; TRBD1 aligns across 10 bases. The CDR3 coding sequence is TGCAGTGCTAGTTTGGGACAGGGGTCCTACGAGCAGTACTTC. As protein: CSASLGQGSYEQYF.